This entry features one T cell receptor (beta chain) sequence. As for treatment: oral pan-JAK inhibitor, 5-10 mg twice daily. Extraction of RNA preceded its reverse transcription into cDNA, which served as the sequencing template. Here immunoSEQ multiplex PCR was the method, and the copy in TCRdb shows in-frame clones only, minus some. In the table there are roughly 220,000 clones, more than 60% of which are singletons. Germline CDR1 is SEHNR and CDR2 is FQNEAQ (reference sequence). The CDR3 runs to 16 residues. The ends lost 4 bases at V and 0 bases at J; junction bases unmatched: 3. This sample is part of a study of CD8+ T cells in alopecia areata.

This TCR came from a human donor with alopecia areata. The rearrangement links TRBV7-9 to TRBJ2-6; 7 bases are a match to TRBD1. Sequencing used CD4+ T cells sorted from blood, obtained around week 44, from a patient treated with tofacitinib. CDR3 nucleotide sequence: TGTGCCAGCAGCTCCCGACAGGGCTCTGGGGCCAACGTCCTGACTTTC. Translation: CASSSRQGSGANVLTF.